Following are 2 T cell receptor beta chains from one sample sequenced in a study of vaccination and CD4 T cells after COVID-19. An Oncomine TCR Beta short-read assay was used to sequence the DNA from cultured CD4+ T cells. A single record per CDR3 protein comes from TCRdb applying MiXCR to the PCR reads. The sample shows approximately 17,000 distinct CDR3 sequences, less than 70% of them seen only once. These TCRs are of unknown antigen specificity. Treatment specified: approximately nine-day PBMC culture with coronavirus spike peptide pools or control peptides (ViraFEST assay). The material sequenced was CD4+ T cells from blood, cultured in vitro. These receptors were obtained from a human donor who had recovered from COVID-19.

This chain connects TRBV14 to TRBJ2-7; either TRBD1 or TRBD2 may fit D (5 bases each). V lost 4 bases to trimming and J lost 7 bases, with 14 bases between them. This CDR3 has 13 amino acids. Germline V gene data show CDR1 as SGHDN and CDR2 as FVKESK. The CDR3 nucleotides read TGTGCCAGCAGCCCGGGACCGCTCGGGGAGCAGTACTTC. Amino acids: CASSPGPLGEQYF.

This clonotype occurred once. The V and J genes are TRBV20-1 and TRBJ1-1; D is unresolved. This CDR3 contains 12 residues. Germline CDR1 is DFQATT and CDR2 is SNEGSKA (reference sequence). Between the trimmed V and J ends, which lost 6 bases and 0 bases, there was a span of 8 bases. In nucleotides, the CDR3 is TGCAGTGCCCGGGCCCTGAACACTGAAGCTTTCTTT. Protein product: CSARALNTEAFF.